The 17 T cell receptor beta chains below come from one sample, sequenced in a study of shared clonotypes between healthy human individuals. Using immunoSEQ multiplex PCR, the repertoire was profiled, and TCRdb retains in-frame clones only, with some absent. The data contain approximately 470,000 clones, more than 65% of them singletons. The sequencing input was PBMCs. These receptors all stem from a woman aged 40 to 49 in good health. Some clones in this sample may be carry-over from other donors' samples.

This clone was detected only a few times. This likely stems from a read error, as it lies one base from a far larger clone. The CDR3 sequence is CASSSWLLNTEAFF. The CDR3 nucleotides are TGCGCCAGCAGCTCCTGGTTGCTGAACACTGAAGCTTTCTTT. V gene TRBV4-1 combines with J gene TRBJ1-1; D ambiguous. The CDR3 covers 14 residues. The germline CDR1 and CDR2 sequences are MGHRA and YSYEKL. The V end was cut by 5 bases, the J end by 0 bases, with 10 bases between.

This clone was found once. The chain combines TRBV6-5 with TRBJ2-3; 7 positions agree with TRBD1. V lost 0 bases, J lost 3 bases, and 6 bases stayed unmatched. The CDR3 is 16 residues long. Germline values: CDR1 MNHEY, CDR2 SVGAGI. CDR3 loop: CASSYSLGQRTDTQYF. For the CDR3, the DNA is TGTGCCAGCAGTTACTCGTTGGGACAGAGGACAGATACGCAGTATTTT.

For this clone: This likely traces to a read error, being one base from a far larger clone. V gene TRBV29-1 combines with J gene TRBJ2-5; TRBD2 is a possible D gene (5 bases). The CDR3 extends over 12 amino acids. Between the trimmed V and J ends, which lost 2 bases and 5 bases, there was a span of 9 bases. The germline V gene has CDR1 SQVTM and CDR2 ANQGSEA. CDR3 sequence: CSVEQWRETQYF. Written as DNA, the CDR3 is TGCAGCGTTGAACAGTGGAGGGAGACCCAGTACTTC.

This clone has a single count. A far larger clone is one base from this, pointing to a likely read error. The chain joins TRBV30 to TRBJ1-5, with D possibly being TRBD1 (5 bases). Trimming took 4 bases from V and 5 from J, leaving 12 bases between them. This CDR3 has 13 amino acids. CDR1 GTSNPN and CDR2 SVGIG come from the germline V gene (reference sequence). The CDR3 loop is CAWNMGGDQPQHF. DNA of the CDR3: TGTGCCTGGAATATGGGGGGTGATCAGCCCCAGCATTTT.

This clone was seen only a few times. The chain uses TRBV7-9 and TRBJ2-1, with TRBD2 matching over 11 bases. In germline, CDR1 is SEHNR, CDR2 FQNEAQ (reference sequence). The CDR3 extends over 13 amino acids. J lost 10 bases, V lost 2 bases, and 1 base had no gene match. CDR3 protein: CASSLLAGGEQFF. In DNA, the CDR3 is TGTGCCAGCAGCTTACTAGCGGGAGGCGAGCAGTTCTTC.

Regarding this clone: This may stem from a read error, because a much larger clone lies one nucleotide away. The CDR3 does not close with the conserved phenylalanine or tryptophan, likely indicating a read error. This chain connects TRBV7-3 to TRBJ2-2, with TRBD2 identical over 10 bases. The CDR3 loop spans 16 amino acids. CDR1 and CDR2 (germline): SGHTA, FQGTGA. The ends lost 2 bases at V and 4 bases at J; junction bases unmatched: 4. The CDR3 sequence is CASSLGLAGGTGELFS. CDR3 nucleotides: TGTGCCAGCAGCTTAGGGTTAGCGGGAGGCACCGGGGAGCTGTTTTCT.

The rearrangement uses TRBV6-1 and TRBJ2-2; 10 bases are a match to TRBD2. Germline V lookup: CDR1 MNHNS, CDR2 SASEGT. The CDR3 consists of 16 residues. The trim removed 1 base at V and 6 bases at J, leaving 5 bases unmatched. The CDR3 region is CASSEVSGRGSGELFF. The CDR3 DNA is TGTGCCAGCAGTGAAGTAAGCGGGAGGGGCTCCGGGGAGCTGTTTTTT.

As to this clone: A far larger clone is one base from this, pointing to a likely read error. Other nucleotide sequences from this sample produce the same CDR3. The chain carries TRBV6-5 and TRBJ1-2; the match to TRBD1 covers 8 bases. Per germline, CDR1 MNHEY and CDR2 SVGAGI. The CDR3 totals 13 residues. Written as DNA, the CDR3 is TGTGCTAGCAGAGGGACAGGAGAGAATGGCTACACCTTC. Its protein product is CASRGTGENGYTF.

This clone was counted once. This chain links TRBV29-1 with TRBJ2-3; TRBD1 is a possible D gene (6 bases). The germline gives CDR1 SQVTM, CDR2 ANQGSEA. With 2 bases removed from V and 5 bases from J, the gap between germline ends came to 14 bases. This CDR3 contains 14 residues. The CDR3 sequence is CSVELGQGRDTQYF. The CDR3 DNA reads TGCAGCGTTGAATTGGGGCAGGGGAGAGATACGCAGTATTTT.

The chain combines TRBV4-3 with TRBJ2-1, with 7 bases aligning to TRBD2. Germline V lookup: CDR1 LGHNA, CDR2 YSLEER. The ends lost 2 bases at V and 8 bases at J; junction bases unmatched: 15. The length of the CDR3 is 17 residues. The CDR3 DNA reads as TGCGCCAGCAGCCAACTACTACCGGGACTACCCTCGGATGAGCAGTTCTTC. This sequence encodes CASSQLLPGLPSDEQFF.

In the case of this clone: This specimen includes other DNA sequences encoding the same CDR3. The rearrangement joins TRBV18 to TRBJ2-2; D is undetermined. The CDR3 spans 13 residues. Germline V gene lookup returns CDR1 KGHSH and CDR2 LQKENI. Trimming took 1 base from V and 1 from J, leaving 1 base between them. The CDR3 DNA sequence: TGTGCCAGCTCACCACAGAACACCGGGGAGCTGTTTTTT. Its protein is CASSPQNTGELFF.

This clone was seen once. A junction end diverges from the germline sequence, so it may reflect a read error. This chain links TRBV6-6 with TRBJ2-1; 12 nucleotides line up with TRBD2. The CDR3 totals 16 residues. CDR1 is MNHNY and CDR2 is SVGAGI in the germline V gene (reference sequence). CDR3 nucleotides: TGTGCCAGCAAACAACCTAGCGGGAGGGCCTATAATGAGCAGTTCTTC. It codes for CASKQPSGRAYNEQFF.

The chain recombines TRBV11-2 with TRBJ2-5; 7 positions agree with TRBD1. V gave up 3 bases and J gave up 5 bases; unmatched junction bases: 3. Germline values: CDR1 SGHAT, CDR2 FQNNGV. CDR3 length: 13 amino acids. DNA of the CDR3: TGTGCCAGCAGCTTTACAGGGGCGGAGACCCAGTACTTC. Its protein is CASSFTGAETQYF.

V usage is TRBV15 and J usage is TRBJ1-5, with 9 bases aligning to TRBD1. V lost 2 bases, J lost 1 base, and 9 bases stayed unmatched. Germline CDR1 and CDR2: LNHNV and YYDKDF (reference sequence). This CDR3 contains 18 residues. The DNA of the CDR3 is TGTGCCACCAGCAGAAAACTTGGACAGGGGTACAGCAATCAGCCCCAGCATTTT. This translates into CATSRKLGQGYSNQPQHF.

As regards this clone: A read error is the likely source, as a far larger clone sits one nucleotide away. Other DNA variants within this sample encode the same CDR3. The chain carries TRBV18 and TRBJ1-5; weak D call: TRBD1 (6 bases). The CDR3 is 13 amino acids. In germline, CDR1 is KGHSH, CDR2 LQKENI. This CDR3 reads CASSPQGDQPQHF. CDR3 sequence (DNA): TGTGCCAGCTCACCACAGGGGGATCAGCCTCAGCATTTT.

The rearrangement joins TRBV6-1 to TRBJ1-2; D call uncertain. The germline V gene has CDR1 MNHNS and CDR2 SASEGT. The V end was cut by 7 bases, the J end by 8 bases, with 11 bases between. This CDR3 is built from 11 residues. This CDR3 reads CASTSPRGYTF. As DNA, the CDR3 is TGTGCCAGCACTTCGCCTCGGGGCTACACCTTC.

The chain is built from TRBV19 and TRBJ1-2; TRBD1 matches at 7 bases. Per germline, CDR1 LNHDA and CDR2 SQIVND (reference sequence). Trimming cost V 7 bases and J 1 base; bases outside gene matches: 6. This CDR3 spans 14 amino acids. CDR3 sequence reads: CASNGDRVNYGYTF. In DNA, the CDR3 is TGTGCCAGTAATGGGGACAGAGTTAACTATGGCTACACCTTC. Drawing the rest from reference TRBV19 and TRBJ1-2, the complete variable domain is DGGITQSPKYLFRKEGQNVTLSCEQNLNHDAMYWYRQDPGQGLRLIYYSQIVNDFQKGDIAEGYSVSREKKESFPLTVTSAQKNPTAFYLCASNGDRVNYGYTFGSGTRLTVV.